One sample yielded the 20 T cell receptor beta chains listed below, sequenced in a study. A single record per CDR3 protein comes from TCRdb applying MiXCR to the 5' RACE reads. Counted here are roughly 13,000 distinct CDR3 sequences, about 25% occurring once; the ten biggest clones make up just over 3%. Sequencing was performed on naive CD4+ T cells sorted from blood. Subset noted: naive CD4+ T cells, CD4+CD45RA+CD25-. Receptors were obtained from a female donor with breast cancer.

Within the sample, this clonotype is medium-sized. The J gene is TRBJ1-5, the V gene TRBV4-1; perhaps TRBD1 as D (5 bases). Germline V gene sequence: CDR1 MGHRA, CDR2 YSYEKL. The V and J ends lost 4 bases and 4 bases respectively, with 8 bases between them. CDR3 length: 13 amino acids. DNA for the CDR3: TGCGCCAGCAGCCCGGGGGATAATCAGCCCCAGCATTTT. Encoded protein: CASSPGDNQPQHF.

This clonotype was observed at least ten times. V is TRBV6-2 or TRBV6-3 and J is TRBJ2-1; 9 bases align to TRBD1. Germline V lookup: CDR1 MNHEY, CDR2 SVGEGT. With V trimmed by 6 bases and J by 4 bases, 13 bases remained unmatched. This CDR3 is 17 amino acids long. CDR3 bases: TGTGCCAGCAGAGACCAAACCGGGACAGGGACTTACAATGAGCAGTTCTTC. Encoded protein: CASRDQTGTGTYNEQFF.

In this sample, this clonotype turned up many times. The rearrangement links TRBV27 to TRBJ1-2; 7 bases match TRBD1. Germline V gene data show CDR1 as MNHEY and CDR2 as SMNVEV (reference sequence). V lost 2 bases and J lost 5; bases outside the gene matches: 2. The CDR3 totals 13 residues. In DNA, the CDR3 is TGTGCCAGCAGTTTAGGACAGGATTATGGCTACACCTTC. Its translation is CASSLGQDYGYTF.

The chain carries TRBV6-1 and TRBJ1-2; D not certain. CDR1 and CDR2 from the germline V gene are MNHNS and SASEGT. The CDR3 totals 14 residues. Trimming took off 6 bases at V and 0 bases at J, with 11 bases between the two ends. The CDR3 reads CASRDSGSNYGYTF. In nucleotides, the CDR3 is TGTGCCAGCAGGGATAGTGGCTCTAACTATGGCTACACCTTC.

There are a few counts of this clonotype. This rearrangement joins TRBV5-5 to TRBJ2-1; TRBD2 agrees at 12 bases. The V gene's germline CDR1 is SGHKS and CDR2 YYEKEE (reference sequence). The CDR3 consists of 16 residues. Trimming cost V 6 bases and J 7 bases; bases outside gene matches: 11. DNA of the CDR3: TGTGCCAGCACCTCAACGACTAGCGGGAGAGGTAATGAGCAGTTCTTC. It yields the protein CASTSTTSGRGNEQFF.

V and J are TRBV12-3 or TRBV12-4 and TRBJ1-1; D gene uncertain. V gave up 6 bases and J gave up 0 bases, with 8 bases separating them. The CDR3 contains 13 residues. CDR3 in amino acids: CASSGYMNTEAFF. In DNA, the CDR3 is TGTGCCAGCAGCGGATACATGAACACTGAAGCTTTCTTT.

This clonotype was seen many times. V and J are TRBV6-1 and TRBJ2-5; 8 nucleotides match TRBD2. The germline CDR1 and CDR2 sequences are MNHNS and SASEGT. J was trimmed by 3 bases and V by 1 base; bases with no gene match: 13. This CDR3 is 18 amino acids long. The CDR3 loop reads CASSEGLIVLAAKETQYF. As DNA, the CDR3 is TGTGCCAGCAGTGAAGGTTTGATTGTACTAGCGGCTAAAGAGACCCAGTACTTC.

As regards this clonotype: The junction shows a germline mismatch at one end, possibly a read error. CDR3 sequence reads: CSTRDGMKAFF. Here the CDR3 DNA reads TGCAGTACTAGGGACGGAATGAAAGCATTCTTT. The chain employs TRBV20-1 and TRBJ1-1; perhaps TRBD1 as D (5 bases). CDR3 length: 11 amino acids. The V gene's germline CDR1 is DFQATT and CDR2 SNEGSKA (reference sequence).

In its sample, this clonotype is medium-sized. The rearrangement uses TRBV29-1 and TRBJ2-3; D perhaps matches TRBD1 (5 bases). Germline CDR1 is SQVTM and CDR2 is ANQGSEA. This CDR3 spans 12 amino acids. V lost 6 bases and J lost 4, with 11 bases in between. CDR3 sequence (DNA): TGCAGCGTCGCAGGGTGGTCAGATACGCAGTATTTT. Its translation is CSVAGWSDTQYF.

With respect to this clonotype: A much larger clone is a single base away; this may be a read error. Since the CDR3 does not end with the conserved phenylalanine or tryptophan, this likely comes from a read error. The chain couples TRBV12-3 or TRBV12-4 to TRBJ1-1; D unclear. The CDR3 is 14 residues long. With 8 bases removed from V and 5 bases from J, the gap between germline ends came to 18 bases. CDR3: CASRTGLGKTEAFV. The DNA for the CDR3 is TGTGCCAGCCGAACCGGGCTCGGGAAGACTGAAGCTTTCGTT.

This clonotype was found many times. CDR3 DNA sequence: TGTGCCAGTAGTCCCGTTGGGGGCCGGGGCAATCAGCCCCAGCATTTT. Translating gives CASSPVGGRGNQPQHF. The chain employs TRBV19 and TRBJ1-5; maybe TRBD1 (6 bases). This CDR3 is built from 16 residues. CDR1 is LNHDA, CDR2 SQIVND, per germline (reference sequence). With 5 bases removed from V and 2 bases from J, the gap between germline ends came to 16 bases. The whole variable domain, filled in from reference TRBV19 and TRBJ1-5, reads DGGITQSPKYLFRKEGQNVTLSCEQNLNHDAMYWYRQDPGQGLRLIYYSQIVNDFQKGDIAEGYSVSREKKESFPLTVTSAQKNPTAFYLCASSPVGGRGNQPQHFGDGTRLSIL.

This clonotype was detected many times. The V gene is TRBV5-1, the J gene TRBJ2-1; the D gene is possibly TRBD2 (6 bases). Trimming pared 0 bases from V and 3 bases from J, leaving 13 bases between. CDR1 is SGHRS, CDR2 YFSETQ, per germline. The CDR3 has 16 amino acids. The CDR3 DNA reads as TGCGCCAGCAGCTTGGACGGGAGAGGAGGCTACAATGAGCAGTTCTTC. Its protein is CASSLDGRGGYNEQFF.

As to this clonotype: The conserved phenylalanine or tryptophan is not found at the CDR3 terminus, so this likely reflects a read error. The J gene is TRBJ2-7, the V gene TRBV20-1; no clear D. Trimming cost V 3 bases and J 4 bases, with 13 bases left between them. This CDR3 comprises 13 residues. Germline CDR1 reads DFQATT; CDR2 reads SNEGSKA (reference sequence). The CDR3 loop reads CSASTPLSYEQYL. In nucleotides, the CDR3 is TGCAGTGCTAGTACGCCGCTATCTTACGAGCAGTACCTC.

This chain joins TRBV6-6 and TRBJ2-2; possibly TRBD1 or TRBD2 for D (5 bases each). The CDR3 consists of 16 residues. Trimming took 5 bases from V and 2 from J, leaving 15 bases between them. Germline V gene data show CDR1 as MNHNY and CDR2 as SVGAGI (reference sequence). The chain's CDR3 is CASSQTGTRNTGELFF. The CDR3 region has the DNA TGTGCCAGCAGTCAAACCGGGACCAGAAACACCGGGGAGCTGTTTTTT.

J is TRBJ1-3 and V is TRBV9, with no clear D. The CDR3 spans 15 residues. Germline loops: CDR1 SGDLS, CDR2 YYNGEE. V was cut by 0 bases and J by 0 bases, with 7 bases left in between. As DNA, the CDR3 is TGTGCCAGCAGCGTAGAAAACTTCTCTGGAAACACCATATATTTT. The encoded protein is CASSVENFSGNTIYF.

About this clonotype itself: This may be a read error, as it is one base from a much larger clone. The gene calls are TRBV6-6 and TRBJ1-3; D not certain. With 7 bases removed from V and 7 bases from J, the gap between germline ends came to 14 bases. This CDR3 comprises 13 residues. Germline V gene lookup returns CDR1 MNHNY and CDR2 SVGAGI (reference sequence). The CDR3: CASMWTAANTIYF. CDR3 DNA sequence: TGTGCCAGCATGTGGACGGCGGCGAACACCATATATTTT.

The sample holds many counts of this clonotype. This chain joins TRBV7-2 and TRBJ2-7; 7 bases line up with TRBD1. After removal of 4 bases from V and 2 bases from J, the junction contained 8 bases not matched to a gene. CDR3 size: 15 residues. Germline values: CDR1 SGHTA, CDR2 FQGNSA. Here the CDR3 reads CASSSYRGWPYEQYF. DNA of the CDR3: TGTGCCAGCAGCTCCTACAGGGGATGGCCCTACGAGCAGTACTTC.

The chain joins TRBV20-1 to TRBJ2-1; D is possibly TRBD1 or TRBD2 (6 bases each). Germline V gene data show CDR1 as DFQATT and CDR2 as SNEGSKA (reference sequence). V lost 1 base to trimming and J lost 15 bases, with 16 bases between them. CDR3 length: 12 amino acids. The CDR3 nucleotides read TGCAGTGCTAGAGGGACGGGACGGGGGCGGTTCTTC. Its protein product is CSARGTGRGRFF.

This clonotype was picked up many times. The chain joins TRBV24-1 to TRBJ1-1, with TRBD1 identical over 9 bases. Germline values: CDR1 KGHDR, CDR2 SFDVKD. V was pared by 5 bases and J by 7 bases, with 1 base of the junction left unmatched. This CDR3 region has 12 residues. As DNA, the CDR3 is TGTGCCACCAGTGGGGGACAGGGTGAAGCTTTCTTT. Its protein product is CATSGGQGEAFF.

This clonotype is judged medium-sized. This chain links TRBV12-3 or TRBV12-4 with TRBJ2-7; D call uncertain. The CDR3 contains 13 residues. Trimming cost V 6 bases and J 1 base, with 10 bases left between them. The CDR3 DNA reads TGTGCCAGCAGCCTATCATCTTCCTACGAGCAGTACTTC. It codes for CASSLSSSYEQYF.